Presented here are 24 T cell receptor beta chains from one specimen sequenced in a study of human T cells and chemical hapten exposure listed by TCRdb under 2021. Receptor libraries were prepared by RACE. Sequencing used a NextSeq 500. TCRdb's own reprocessing of the public reads used fastp at Q25 and MiXCR and kept productive beta chains. Merged by CDR3 protein, the rows form single entries marked with the most common genes and DNA. The sample table holds approximately 370,000 distinct CDR3 sequences, of which approximately 5.8% were seen once. The ten largest clones represent roughly 8.2% of the sample. Explained via the paper, the time point label denotes: pre-sensitization, week 0. This specimen's treatment or condition label, per the study, means: therapeutic diphenylcyclopropenone sensitization with weekly scalp DPC. The sequenced sample was whole blood, obtained in connection with sensitization to the hapten diphenylcyclopropenone (DPC). The receptors come from a woman aged 18 to 35 with alopecia areata. Some clones in this sample may be carry-over from other donors' samples.

This clonotype was observed many times. The rearrangement links TRBV28 to TRBJ1-1; the D is unclear. The CDR3 runs 15 residues. CDR1 MDHEN and CDR2 SYDVKM come from the germline V gene. Trimming left V 2 bases short and J 1 base short, with 11 bases between. CDR3 DNA sequence: TGTGCCAGCAGTTTAATAGGCAGTGCGAACACTGAAGCTTTCTTT. It is translated as CASSLIGSANTEAFF.

This clonotype was seen only once. The gene calls are TRBV19 and TRBJ2-7; 7 nucleotides align to TRBD1. CDR1 and CDR2 (germline): LNHDA, SQIVND (reference sequence). The V segment lost 5 bases and the J segment 6 bases; nucleotides outside the gene matches: 10. CDR3 length: 14 residues. In nucleotides, the CDR3 is TGTGCCAGTAGTGGCGGCCAGGGGGTATCCGAGCAGTACTTC. Translation: CASSGGQGVSEQYF. Variable domain in full (rest from reference TRBV19 and TRBJ2-7): DGGITQSPKYLFRKEGQNVTLSCEQNLNHDAMYWYRQDPGQGLRLIYYSQIVNDFQKGDIAEGYSVSREKKESFPLTVTSAQKNPTAFYLCASSGGQGVSEQYFGPGTRLTVT.

This clonotype was seen a handful of times. V and J are TRBV5-1 and TRBJ1-2, with a possible D match to TRBD1 (5 bases). The CDR3 is 16 amino acids. Trimming removed 0 bases at V and 5 bases at J, with 17 bases between. CDR1 SGHRS and CDR2 YFSETQ come from the germline V gene. DNA for the CDR3: TGCGCCAGCAGCTTGGCCGGCAATAGCAGGGATTATGGCTACACCTTC. Amino acids: CASSLAGNSRDYGYTF. Drawing the rest from reference TRBV5-1 and TRBJ1-2, the complete variable domain is KAGVTQTPRYLIKTRGQQVTLSCSPISGHRSVSWYQQTPGQGLQFLFEYFSETQRNKGNFPGRFSGRQFSNSRSEMNVSTLELGDSALYLCASSLAGNSRDYGYTFGSGTRLTVV.

There are many counts of this clonotype. The genes are TRBV29-1 and TRBJ1-5; 8 bases line up with TRBD1. CDR1 and CDR2 from the germline V gene are SQVTM and ANQGSEA. The CDR3 covers 12 residues. V lost 6 bases to trimming and J lost 6 bases; unmatched junction nucleotides: 4. This CDR3 reads CSVGQGFQPQHF. As DNA, the CDR3 is TGCAGCGTAGGACAGGGATTTCAGCCCCAGCATTTT.

This clonotype came up many times. The V gene is TRBV5-5, the J gene TRBJ2-3, with D possibly matching TRBD1 (7 bases). V was pared by 0 bases and J by 2 bases, with 16 bases between. The CDR3 is made up of 17 amino acids. CDR1 SGHKS and CDR2 YYEKEE come from the germline V gene (reference sequence). The CDR3 DNA is TGTGCCAGCAGCTTGGCCTGGGGGGACAGATTCACAGATACGCAGTATTTT. The encoded protein is CASSLAWGDRFTDTQYF.

This clonotype was found a few times. The V gene is TRBV12-3 or TRBV12-4, the J gene TRBJ2-3; D is unclear. Trimming removed 3 bases at V and 4 bases at J, with 17 bases between. This CDR3 has 16 amino acids. This CDR3 reads CASSFQPQPWSDTQYF. Written as DNA, the CDR3 is TGTGCCAGCAGTTTTCAGCCGCAGCCATGGTCAGATACGCAGTATTTT.

CDR3 nucleotides: TGCAGTGCTAGAGTGTGGGGGAACACTGAAGCTTTCTTT. This sequence encodes CSARVWGNTEAFF. The J gene is TRBJ1-1, the V gene TRBV20-1, with D uncertain. The germline V and J ends were trimmed by 1 base and 1 base, with 7 bases remaining between them. Germline-derived CDR1 and CDR2 are DFQATT and SNEGSKA (reference sequence). The CDR3 sequence is 13 residues long.

V gene TRBV7-2 combines with J gene TRBJ2-1, with a weak D call TRBD2 (6 bases). Trimming stripped 1 base from V and 0 bases from J, with 10 bases between. Germline values: CDR1 SGHTA, CDR2 FQGNSA. The CDR3 runs 16 residues. CDR3 bases: TGTGCCAGCAGCTTAGTCGGAGGGGACTCCTACAATGAGCAGTTCTTC. Its protein product is CASSLVGGDSYNEQFF.

This clonotype was found many times. The rearrangement joins TRBV24-1 to TRBJ2-5; D not resolved. The germline V and J ends were trimmed by 3 bases and 4 bases, with 8 bases remaining between them. The CDR3 consists of 13 residues. Germline V CDR1 and CDR2: KGHDR, SFDVKD. CDR3 nucleotide sequence: TGTGCCACCAGTGATGGGCCCAGAGAGACCCAGTACTTC. Amino acids: CATSDGPRETQYF.

In its sample, this clonotype was seen a few times. V gene TRBV5-1 combines with J gene TRBJ2-7, with 9 positions matching TRBD1. The CDR3 is 13 amino acids. Germline V CDR1 and CDR2: SGHRS, YFSETQ. V shed 4 bases and J 7 bases; nucleotides not matched to a gene: 6. The CDR3 sequence: CASSNGQGREQYF. CDR3 DNA: TGCGCCAGCAGCAACGGACAGGGGCGAGAGCAGTACTTC.

The V gene is TRBV10-3, the J gene TRBJ1-1; 7 positions agree with TRBD1. V shed 4 bases and J 4 bases; nucleotides not matched to a gene: 6. The CDR3 covers 14 residues. Germline-derived CDR1 and CDR2 are ENHRY and SYGVKD. CDR3 bases: TGTGCCATCAGTGTCGAAGAGGGGGCCACTGAAGCTTTCTTT. Amino acid sequence: CAISVEEGATEAFF.

The V gene is TRBV6-5, the J gene TRBJ2-1, with 12 positions matching TRBD2. Germline CDR1 and CDR2: MNHEY and SVGAGI. The CDR3 is 13 amino acids. V lost 5 bases, J lost 9 bases, and 2 bases stayed unmatched. DNA of the CDR3: TGTGCCAGCAGTCTAGCGGGGGGGGGTGAGCAGTTCTTC. Translating it yields CASSLAGGGEQFF.

The table lists this clonotype with many counts. This chain links TRBV6-1 with TRBJ2-3; 9 nucleotides line up with TRBD2. The trim removed 4 bases at V and 4 bases at J, leaving 6 bases unmatched. The CDR3 is 15 amino acids. Germline-derived CDR1 and CDR2 are MNHNS and SASEGT. The CDR3 is CASSVGGGAPDTQYF. The CDR3 bases are TGTGCCAGCAGTGTAGGCGGGGGGGCACCAGATACGCAGTATTTT.

Many counts were recorded for this clonotype. The chain is built from TRBV5-8 and TRBJ1-5; no clear D. CDR1 and CDR2 from the germline V gene are SGHTS and YDEGEE. The CDR3 has 12 residues. Trimming took off 3 bases at V and 6 bases at J, with 7 bases between the two ends. Here the CDR3 DNA reads TGTGCCAGCAGCTCCCTCCTTCAGCCCCAGCATTTT. It yields the protein CASSSLLQPQHF.

There are a few counts of this clonotype. The chain recombines TRBV12-3 or TRBV12-4 with TRBJ1-4, with D possibly being TRBD1 (5 bases). The CDR3 loop spans 17 amino acids. V dropped 3 bases and J dropped 3 bases, with 17 bases sitting between them. The CDR3 region is CASSLEVPGQANEKLFF. The CDR3 nucleotides read TGTGCCAGCAGTTTGGAGGTACCGGGGCAGGCTAATGAAAAACTGTTTTTT.

The table lists this clonotype with a few counts. The CDR3 reads CSARAGQGANQPQHF. The CDR3, as DNA: TGCAGTGCTAGAGCGGGACAGGGGGCCAATCAGCCCCAGCATTTT. The chain combines TRBV20-1 with TRBJ1-5, with TRBD1 matching 12 bases. CDR3 length equals 15 residues. With 1 base clipped from V and 3 bases from J, the junction kept 1 base outside the gene matches. Per the germline V gene, CDR1 is DFQATT and CDR2 is SNEGSKA (reference sequence).

This clonotype occurred a few times. The chain combines TRBV5-1 with TRBJ1-2; D may be TRBD1 (6 bases). Germline-derived CDR1 and CDR2 are SGHRS and YFSETQ. The V end lost 1 base, the J end lost 7 bases, and 11 bases lay between the germline ends. The CDR3 extends over 13 amino acids. CDR3 residues: CASSLKGDPGYTF. The CDR3 DNA is TGCGCCAGCAGCTTGAAGGGGGACCCTGGCTACACCTTC.

This clonotype occurred once. This chain links TRBV5-4 with TRBJ2-3; tentatively, D is TRBD2 (6 bases). The V gene's germline CDR1 is SGHNT and CDR2 YYREEE (reference sequence). The CDR3 runs 15 residues. The V end was cut by 1 base, the J end by 3 bases, with 12 bases between. CDR3 sequence reads: CASSLRLVGTDTQYF. The CDR3 region has the DNA TGTGCCAGCAGCTTGAGACTAGTGGGGACAGATACGCAGTATTTT.

The table lists this clonotype with a few counts. The chain couples TRBV6-2 or TRBV6-3 to TRBJ1-4; possible D gene TRBD1, 6 bases. The length of the CDR3 is 13 residues. The V gene's germline CDR1 is MNHEY and CDR2 SVGEGT. V dropped 6 bases and J dropped 7 bases, with 12 bases sitting between them. CDR3 nucleotide sequence: TGTGCCAGCAGGACCGGGACACCTGAAAAACTGTTTTTT. Translating gives CASRTGTPEKLFF.

This clonotype has more than one count but fewer than ten. The gene calls are TRBV11-2 and TRBJ2-7, with 8 bases lining up with TRBD2. The CDR3 has 14 amino acids. V dropped 1 base and J dropped 5; count of bases not matched to a gene: 4. Germline CDR1 reads SGHAT; CDR2 reads FQNNGV. DNA for the CDR3: TGTGCCAGCAGCTTAGGACTAGCGAGCCACGAGCAGTACTTC. Translated, it gives CASSLGLASHEQYF.

The chain couples TRBV6-2 or TRBV6-3 to TRBJ1-1; 11 bases fit TRBD1. The CDR3 is 16 residues long. V lost 6 bases, J lost 5 bases, and 11 bases stayed unmatched. Germline loops: CDR1 MNHEY, CDR2 SVGEGT. CDR3 in DNA: TGTGCCAGCAGCCCTATACAGGGACAGGGGGGAACTGAAGCTTTCTTT. Its protein product is CASSPIQGQGGTEAFF.

This CDR3 reads CASSKGTGRIYGYTF. In DNA, the CDR3 is TGTGCCAGCAGCAAAGGGACAGGGAGGATCTATGGCTACACCTTC. This chain joins TRBV21-1 and TRBJ1-2; the listed D gene, TRBD1, was not tested against the DNA. TRBV21-1 is listed as a pseudogene. The CDR3 spans 15 residues.

To note about this clonotype: A much larger clone lies a single base off, so this may be a read error. V gene TRBV12-3 or TRBV12-4 combines with J gene TRBJ2-5; 10 bases fit TRBD2. After removal of 4 bases from V and 1 base from J, the junction contained 6 bases not matched to a gene. This CDR3 region has 16 residues. The CDR3 coding sequence is TGTGCCAGCAGTTATATAGCGGGGGGCCCCCAAGAGACCCAGTACTTC. This encodes CASSYIAGGPQETQYF.

This clonotype was counted only a few times. J is TRBJ2-7 and V is TRBV6-6, with TRBD2 identical over 9 bases. The CDR3 runs to 15 residues. V dropped 6 bases and J dropped 2; count of bases not matched to a gene: 8. CDR1 and CDR2 (germline): MNHNY, SVGAGI (reference sequence). The CDR3 sequence is CASSSIAGEAYEQYF. The CDR3 nucleotides read TGTGCCAGCAGCTCGATAGCGGGGGAAGCCTACGAGCAGTACTTC.